This is a list of T cell receptor beta chains from one sample in a study of cytomegalovirus exposure and HLA in healthy donors. Sequenced by immunoSEQ multiplex PCR; TCRdb stores in-frame clones only, minus some. The sample includes roughly 100,000 clones, 88% of them seen just once. Sequencing was performed on PBMCs. The source is a young woman in good health and CMV-seropositive. The CDR3 runs from the conserved cysteine through the conserved F or W. A D gene is named only where the DNA matches it firmly. The size field is filled for only some rows; it gives once, few, many or a size class.

abundance: NA; v_gene: TRBV27; d_gene: NA; j_gene: TRBJ1-5; CDR3aa: CASSSGSNQPQHF; CDR3nt: TGTGCCAGCAGTTCCGGTAGCAATCAGCCCCAGCATTTT
abundance: few; v_gene: TRBV19; d_gene: TRBD1; j_gene: TRBJ1-2; CDR3aa: CATGQGARGYTF; CDR3nt: TGTGCCACCGGACAGGGGGCGCGAGGCTACACCTTC
abundance: NA; v_gene: TRBV7-9; d_gene: NA; j_gene: TRBJ2-3; CDR3aa: CASSPLGGPHTDTQYF; CDR3nt: TGTGCCAGCAGCCCCCTCGGGGGGCCCCACACAGATACGCAGTATTTT
abundance: NA; v_gene: TRBV5-4; d_gene: NA; j_gene: TRBJ2-1; CDR3aa: CASSLDGGEQFF; CDR3nt: TGTGCCAGCAGCTTGGACGGGGGTGAGCAGTTCTTC
abundance: NA; v_gene: TRBV28; d_gene: NA; j_gene: TRBJ1-6; CDR3aa: CASSSGGSSNSPLHF; CDR3nt: TGTGCCAGCAGTTCTGGGGGCAGTTCTAATTCACCCCTCCACTTT
abundance: NA; v_gene: TRBV7-9; d_gene: NA; j_gene: TRBJ2-7; CDR3aa: CASSLVRQGSYEQYF; CDR3nt: TGTGCCAGCAGCTTAGTTCGGCAGGGCTCCTACGAGCAGTACTTC
abundance: NA; v_gene: TRBV29-1; d_gene: NA; j_gene: TRBJ1-1; CDR3aa: CSVDSGENTEAFF; CDR3nt: TGCAGCGTTGATTCGGGGGAGAACACTGAAGCTTTCTTT
abundance: NA; v_gene: TRBV6-5; d_gene: NA; j_gene: TRBJ1-6; CDR3aa: CASSYQIYNSPLHF; CDR3nt: TGTGCCAGCAGTTACCAGATCTATAATTCACCCCTCCACTTT
abundance: NA; v_gene: TRBV18; d_gene: NA; j_gene: TRBJ1-5; CDR3aa: CASSPKRITNQPQHF; CDR3nt: TGTGCCAGCTCACCAAAGAGGATCACGAATCAGCCCCAGCATTTT
abundance: NA; v_gene: TRBV28; d_gene: NA; j_gene: TRBJ1-1; CDR3aa: CASSFGGLAFF; CDR3nt: TGTGCCAGCAGTTTCGGGGGGCTAGCTTTCTTT
abundance: NA; v_gene: TRBV4-3; d_gene: TRBD2; j_gene: TRBJ2-2; CDR3aa: CASSPRRGGSANTGELFF; CDR3nt: TGCGCCAGCAGCCCCAGGCGGGGGGGGAGCGCGAACACCGGGGAGCTGTTTTTT
abundance: NA; v_gene: TRBV28; d_gene: NA; j_gene: TRBJ1-2; CDR3aa: CASRLPGEYGYTF; CDR3nt: TGTGCCAGCAGATTACCAGGGGAGTATGGCTACACCTTC
abundance: NA; v_gene: TRBV28; d_gene: NA; j_gene: TRBJ1-2; CDR3aa: CASSFQNGYTF; CDR3nt: TGTGCCAGCAGTTTTCAGAATGGCTACACCTTC
abundance: NA; v_gene: TRBV7-6; d_gene: TRBD1; j_gene: TRBJ1-2; CDR3aa: CASSPTGGWGYTF; CDR3nt: TGTGCCAGCAGCCCTACAGGGGGCTGGGGCTACACCTTC
abundance: NA; v_gene: TRBV27; d_gene: NA; j_gene: TRBJ2-7; CDR3aa: CASSTDQGTSYEQYF; CDR3nt: TGTGCCAGCAGCACCGACCAAGGGACATCCTACGAGCAGTACTTC
abundance: NA; v_gene: TRBV2; d_gene: NA; j_gene: TRBJ2-4; CDR3aa: CASGHKKNIQYF; CDR3nt: TGTGCCAGCGGACATAAAAAAAACATTCAGTACTTC
abundance: NA; v_gene: TRBV2; d_gene: NA; j_gene: TRBJ1-5; CDR3aa: CASSAAGAYSNQPQHF; CDR3nt: TGTGCCAGCAGTGCGGCGGGGGCATATAGCAATCAGCCCCAGCATTTT
abundance: NA; v_gene: TRBV7-9; d_gene: TRBD1; j_gene: TRBJ1-3; CDR3aa: CASSGTGQSSGNTIYF; CDR3nt: TGTGCCAGCAGCGGGACAGGCCAGAGCTCTGGAAACACCATATATTTT
abundance: NA; v_gene: TRBV14; d_gene: TRBD1; j_gene: TRBJ2-1; CDR3aa: CASSHRGPYNEQFF; CDR3nt: TGTGCCAGCAGCCACAGGGGGCCCTACAATGAGCAGTTCTTC
abundance: NA; v_gene: TRBV9; d_gene: NA; j_gene: TRBJ1-1; CDR3aa: CASSPGNLNTEAFF; CDR3nt: TGTGCCAGCAGCCCAGGGAACCTGAACACTGAAGCTTTCTTT
abundance: NA; v_gene: TRBV28; d_gene: TRBD1; j_gene: TRBJ1-5; CDR3aa: CASSPTGTGGGNQPQHF; CDR3nt: TGTGCCAGCAGCCCGACCGGGACAGGGGGTGGCAATCAGCCCCAGCATTTT
abundance: NA; v_gene: TRBV27; d_gene: TRBD2; j_gene: TRBJ2-2; CDR3aa: CASSFRAGGPNTGELFF; CDR3nt: TGTGCCAGCAGTTTTAGGGCGGGGGGGCCGAACACCGGGGAGCTGTTTTTT
abundance: NA; v_gene: TRBV5-4; d_gene: TRBD1; j_gene: TRBJ1-3; CDR3aa: CASSWDRGDNTIYF; CDR3nt: TGTGCCAGCAGCTGGGACAGGGGCGATAACACCATATATTTT
abundance: NA; v_gene: TRBV18; d_gene: NA; j_gene: TRBJ2-3; CDR3aa: CASSPSRSRTDTQYF; CDR3nt: TGTGCCAGCTCACCCTCCAGGTCCCGTACAGATACGCAGTATTTT
abundance: NA; v_gene: TRBV6-6; d_gene: TRBD1; j_gene: TRBJ1-2; CDR3aa: CASRIRGDYGYTF; CDR3nt: TGTGCCAGCCGTATCAGGGGGGATTATGGCTACACCTTC
abundance: NA; v_gene: TRBV4-2; d_gene: NA; j_gene: TRBJ2-7; CDR3aa: CASSQDARGSREQYF; CDR3nt: TGTGCCAGCAGCCAAGACGCGCGGGGAAGTAGGGAGCAGTACTTC
abundance: NA; v_gene: TRBV5-6; d_gene: NA; j_gene: TRBJ1-2; CDR3aa: CASSLRLKEPYGYTF; CDR3nt: TGTGCCAGCAGCCTACGACTCAAAGAGCCCTATGGCTACACCTTC
abundance: NA; v_gene: TRBV10-3; d_gene: TRBD1; j_gene: TRBJ2-2; CDR3aa: CAISEGQGTGELFF; CDR3nt: TGTGCCATCAGTGAGGGACAGGGGACCGGGGAGCTGTTTTTT
abundance: NA; v_gene: TRBV7-9; d_gene: NA; j_gene: TRBJ1-1; CDR3aa: CASSSWGRTMNTEAFF; CDR3nt: TGTGCCAGCAGCAGCTGGGGCAGAACAATGAACACTGAAGCTTTCTTT
abundance: NA; v_gene: TRBV5-4; d_gene: NA; j_gene: TRBJ2-5; CDR3aa: CASSSTGRETQYF; CDR3nt: TGTGCCAGCAGCTCTACAGGGAGAGAGACCCAGTACTTC
abundance: NA; v_gene: TRBV2; d_gene: NA; j_gene: TRBJ1-2; CDR3aa: CASSGRGYGYTF; CDR3nt: TGTGCCAGCAGTGGCAGGGGCTATGGCTACACCTTC
abundance: NA; v_gene: TRBV7-9; d_gene: NA; j_gene: TRBJ1-1; CDR3aa: CASSQYTEAFF; CDR3nt: TGTGCCAGCAGCCAGTACACTGAAGCTTTCTTT
abundance: NA; v_gene: TRBV6-4; d_gene: NA; j_gene: TRBJ2-3; CDR3aa: CASSIGGEDTQYF; CDR3nt: TGTGCCAGCAGTATAGGCGGGGAAGATACGCAGTATTTT
abundance: NA; v_gene: TRBV5-6; d_gene: TRBD1; j_gene: TRBJ2-3; CDR3aa: CASSRQGASPDTQYF; CDR3nt: TGTGCCAGCAGCCGACAGGGGGCATCCCCAGATACGCAGTATTTT
abundance: NA; v_gene: TRBV6-6; d_gene: TRBD1; j_gene: TRBJ1-1; CDR3aa: CASSYLPGGTEAFF; CDR3nt: TGTGCCAGCAGTTACCTTCCAGGGGGCACTGAAGCTTTCTTT
abundance: NA; v_gene: TRBV6-5; d_gene: NA; j_gene: TRBJ1-1; CDR3aa: CASSYPSGTEAFF; CDR3nt: TGTGCCAGCAGTTACCCCTCCGGGACTGAAGCTTTCTTT
abundance: NA; v_gene: TRBV2; d_gene: NA; j_gene: TRBJ2-5; CDR3aa: CASRETGYQETQYF; CDR3nt: TGTGCCAGCAGGGAGACAGGATACCAAGAGACCCAGTACTTC
abundance: NA; v_gene: TRBV27; d_gene: NA; j_gene: TRBJ2-4; CDR3aa: CASRRHERATLAKNIQYF; CDR3nt: TGTGCCAGCAGACGACACGAAAGAGCCACACTAGCCAAAAACATTCAGTACTTC
abundance: few; v_gene: TRBV6-1; d_gene: NA; j_gene: TRBJ1-2; CDR3aa: CASSEDVSGYTF; CDR3nt: TGTGCCAGCAGTGAAGATGTCAGTGGCTACACCTTC
abundance: NA; v_gene: TRBV2; d_gene: NA; j_gene: TRBJ2-5; CDR3aa: CASSEEATSWETQYF; CDR3nt: TGTGCCAGCAGTGAAGAGGCGACTTCTTGGGAGACCCAGTACTTC
abundance: NA; v_gene: TRBV19; d_gene: NA; j_gene: TRBJ2-1; CDR3aa: CASSGATPEDEQFF; CDR3nt: TGTGCCAGTAGTGGGGCTACCCCAGAGGATGAGCAGTTCTTC
abundance: once; v_gene: TRBV28; d_gene: TRBD1; j_gene: TRBJ1-1; CDR3aa: CASSFGRGQKNTEAFF; CDR3nt: TGTGCCAGCAGTTTCGGAAGGGGGCAAAAGAACACTGAAGCTTTCTTT
abundance: once; v_gene: TRBV2; d_gene: NA; j_gene: TRBJ2-1; CDR3aa: CASTDSLGYEQFF; CDR3nt: TGTGCCAGCACGGACAGCCTAGGATATGAGCAGTTCTTC
abundance: NA; v_gene: TRBV9; d_gene: NA; j_gene: TRBJ2-5; CDR3aa: CASSATGWRETQYF; CDR3nt: TGTGCCAGCAGCGCTACAGGGTGGCGAGAGACCCAGTACTTC
abundance: NA; v_gene: TRBV11-2; d_gene: NA; j_gene: TRBJ1-1; CDR3aa: CASSLELGDGGRTEAFF; CDR3nt: TGTGCCAGCAGCTTAGAGTTAGGGGACGGGGGAAGGACTGAAGCTTTCTTT
abundance: NA; v_gene: TRBV11-3; d_gene: NA; j_gene: TRBJ2-1; CDR3aa: CASSLEGRGPYNEQFF; CDR3nt: TGTGCCAGCAGCCTCGAGGGGCGGGGGCCCTACAATGAGCAGTTCTTC
abundance: NA; v_gene: TRBV6-5; d_gene: TRBD1; j_gene: TRBJ2-6; CDR3aa: CASGQGATGANVLTF; CDR3nt: TGTGCCAGCGGGCAGGGGGCAACAGGGGCCAACGTCCTGACTTTC
abundance: once; v_gene: TRBV10-3; d_gene: TRBD1; j_gene: TRBJ1-4; CDR3aa: CAIRPGQGAREKLFF; CDR3nt: TGTGCCATCAGACCCGGACAGGGGGCGAGGGAAAAACTGTTTTTT
abundance: NA; v_gene: TRBV27; d_gene: NA; j_gene: TRBJ2-6; CDR3aa: CASSRDFSGANVLTF; CDR3nt: TGTGCCAGCAGTCGAGATTTTTCTGGGGCCAACGTCCTGACTTTC
abundance: NA; v_gene: TRBV19; d_gene: NA; j_gene: TRBJ1-2; CDR3aa: CASNQGRTNYGYTF; CDR3nt: TGTGCCAGTAATCAAGGGAGGACTAACTATGGCTACACCTTC
abundance: NA; v_gene: TRBV15; d_gene: TRBD1; j_gene: TRBJ2-3; CDR3aa: CATSRADRGADTQYF; CDR3nt: TGTGCCACCAGCAGAGCCGACAGGGGAGCAGATACGCAGTATTTT
abundance: NA; v_gene: TRBV2; d_gene: NA; j_gene: TRBJ2-4; CDR3aa: CASSEGGRARSKNIQYF; CDR3nt: TGTGCCAGCAGTGAAGGAGGGCGGGCACGCTCAAAAAACATTCAGTACTTC
abundance: NA; v_gene: TRBV6-5; d_gene: NA; j_gene: TRBJ1-3; CDR3aa: CASSTDRWGNTIYF; CDR3nt: TGTGCCAGCAGTACAGACAGGTGGGGAAACACCATATATTTT
abundance: NA; v_gene: TRBV29-1; d_gene: TRBD1; j_gene: TRBJ2-7; CDR3aa: CSVEGDDRGWEQYF; CDR3nt: TGCAGCGTTGAAGGGGACGACAGGGGATGGGAGCAGTACTTC